This T cell receptor (beta chain) was identified during a study of cytomegalovirus exposure and HLA in healthy donors (TCRdb year 2017). Concerning the study at large: In an earlier analysis of several hundred of the donors, 276 Gb of sequence data and just under 120 million unique TCR beta sequences from roughly 200 million T cells were reported. Typing coverage differed by locus: A, B, C, DRB1 and DQB1 were typed in roughly 620-640 donors, DQA1 in 500 to 550, DPA1 in around 600, and DPB1 in just under 480. The T cell repertoires of around 670 subjects were profiled by immunosequencing and related to cytomegalovirus serostatus. About 300 gigabases of sequencing data and approximately 93 million unique TCR sequences were included in an early release covering roughly 700 HLA-typed donors. Among the roughly 410 genotyped donors, approximately 81% belonged to the genetic ancestry cluster associated with self-reported Caucasian donors. Both class I and class II loci were covered by HLA typing, at four-digit resolution. In addition to the first cohort of hundreds of subjects, a separate validation cohort of around 110 different subjects was used. A later genetic analysis used genome-wide SNP genotypes for about 60% of the roughly 700 donors, treating that subset as a discovery cohort. Donor age, sex, ethnicity and CMV serostatus were compiled alongside the repertoire data. In a later analysis, previously published TCR beta repertoires from 550 to 700 donors were re-analyzed and high-resolution HLA genotyping was added so that TCR occurrence patterns could be studied. The later analysis used no new phenotypic data to find candidate immune exposures, relying instead on TCR beta sequences and their occurrence across donors. An earlier analysis of several hundred of the donors applied high-throughput TCR beta sequencing to assess whether each TCR beta V gene segment acted as functional or pseudogenic. The aim of the study was to test whether cataloging public T cell receptors could identify signatures of past pathogen exposure. A handful of DR-DQ haplotypes were handled as single units for association and clustering because linkage in the cohort was strong. Across 300 to 500 genotyped donors of the cohort, an average of about 220,000 unique TCR beta nucleotide sequences per donor were sequenced, and 15% to 20% of those sequences were non-productive. Every discovery cohort repertoire had been produced on one sequencing platform. The study combined high-throughput TCR immunosequencing, statistical association of individual TCRs with disease status, and machine learning to predict cytomegalovirus infection status. Overall study results and their limits: Strong co-occurrence of HLA alleles, especially DR and DQ, made assigning TCR associations to individual alleles difficult. Cytomegalovirus status was reported to be diagnosed by the classifier with high specificity and sensitivity in both the original and validation cohorts. A group of highly shared sequence variants was considered likely to be a technical artifact of the sequencing pipeline. The earlier analysis of a few hundred of the donors excluded some 15 rarely observed V segments, including chromosome 9 orphons, because counts were too low. In a later analysis, several top co-occurrence clusters were reported to appear linked to parvovirus B19, influenza, CMV and Epstein-Barr virus. It was suggested by the authors that the approach could potentially be generalized to other disease states and immunological phenotypes. Broadly in line with IMGT annotations, most TCR beta V segments showed up in productive rearrangements about 87% or about 30% of the time in an earlier analysis of roughly 590 of the donors. Because HLA typing was unavailable for some donors at each locus, only the typed subset was used in association tests. The study gave a list of some 150 TCR beta chains associated with cytomegalovirus. Sequencing depth was assumed to be roughly uniform across donors in the presence/absence analyses, though that assumption may not hold. Compared with equally common non-associated chains, HLA-associated TCR beta chains in a later analysis were more clonally expanded and had lower generation probabilities. In vitro tests confirmed that a few of the cytomegalovirus-associated TCR beta chains recognize cytomegalovirus antigens. A later analysis found that TCR association rates varied across HLA loci, with DRB1 alleles showing the most associated TCRs and HLA-C alleles the fewest. A further reported finding was that TCR beta sequences accurately predicted the HLA-A and HLA-B alleles for most subjects in the first cohort. Most CMV-associated TCR beta chains appeared to be HLA-restricted in a later analysis, and the HLA associations seemed to be driven largely by CMV exposure. While some public TCRs were present in many individuals, most TCR sequences turned up only very rarely across donors. A later genetic analysis associated a missense DCLRE1C variant with V-gene and J-gene trimming of TCR beta chains, and an independent cohort replicated the association. The only immune exposure information available for the cohort was CMV serostatus. Only TCR beta chains were sequenced in this cohort, and the absence of alpha or paired-chain data limited detectable features. Specific HLA alleles were associated with 18,000 or so TCR beta sequences at a false discovery rate of 0.05 in a later analysis. Linkage disequilibrium might explain the correlated functional status among segregating V segments, but an unknown experimental factor could not be excluded. According to a later genetic analysis, donors in an Asian-associated ancestry cluster had fewer N-insertions in productive TCRs than the approximately 670-donor mean.

Remarks on this clone: Its cognate antigen has yet to be identified. No clone much larger than this one lies a single base away; base qualities are absent. Distinct nucleotide sequences in the sample also encode this CDR3.

The library came from the immunoSEQ multiplex PCR assay. For the multiplex PCR, a mixture combining 60 forward primers for TCR Vbeta segments and 13 reverse primers for TCR Jbeta segments was used. A multiplex PCR assay on genomic DNA amplified the CDR3 region of rearranged TCR beta genes. Amplified TCR beta libraries were sequenced as 87-base-pair reads on the Illumina HiSeq System. The original pipeline was this. Across the 666 repertoires, a later analysis counted 78 million or so unique TCR beta chains, roughly 11 million of which were shared by at least two donors. To remove PCR and sequencing errors, raw reads were error-corrected and collapsed into unique sequences using a nearest-neighbor algorithm that merged closely related sequences. Alignment of CDR3 sequences to IMGT reference sequences was used to assign V, D and J gene segments. For a sequence to be retained, a match of at least six nucleotides to both a V gene segment and a J gene segment was required. Rearrangements were called productive when the CDR3 lacked stop codons and stayed in frame with V and J; all others were non-productive. Following IMGT convention, CDR3 was defined as the stretch from the second conserved V-encoded cysteine up to the conserved J-encoded phenylalanine. The earlier analysis of 450 to 750 of the donors excluded any sequence lacking an unambiguous match to a single V gene segment. An earlier analysis of a few hundred of the donors called V segments functional above 56.7% productive rearrangements and segregating when the between-donor standard deviation exceeded 5%. A statistical classification framework was developed to diagnose cytomegalovirus status using the catalog of TCR beta chain sequences. In a later analysis, V and J genes were assigned by comparing TCR nucleotide sequences against IMGT/GENE-DB human TR gene sequences. A later analysis assigned CDR3 sequences and most-parsimonious VDJ recombination scenarios with the TCRdist pipeline. In a later analysis, every TCR beta chain was defined by the combination of its CDR3 amino acid sequence and its V-gene family, and reads without a unique V-gene family were dropped. As a way to deal with suspected cross-contamination and a sequencing artifact, a later analysis dropped over 550 nucleotide sequences that were highly shared and had low generation probability. For each public chain, a later analysis derived a clonal expansion index from normalized ranks of inferred template counts within each repertoire. In a later analysis, generation probabilities were computed using a VDJ recombination model fitted to out-of-frame rearrangements, and the results were checked against IGoR. Hypergeometric tests were used in a later analysis to score TCR-TCR, TCR-HLA and TCR-CMV co-occurrence, with a repertoire-size bias correction applied to the TCR pairs. A later analysis estimated false discovery rates by permuting HLA or CMV assignments 20 times. In a later analysis, co-occurring TCRs were grouped with DBSCAN, and TCRdist sequence similarity was added when clustering was performed within HLA-allele-positive subsets. For co-occurrence clustering, repertoires with fewer than 30,000 or more than 120,000 public chains were excluded, along with four or five repertoires with anomalous nucleotide sharing. TCRdb retrieved this table from immuneACCESS and kept in-frame rearrangements only. Not all clones are present; in checked studies, unresolved V genes account for under half, and no reason is known for the remainder. For V, J and clone size, that table is used; D and trimming come from the DNA. This sample comprises about 180,000 clones, 82% of them detected only once. Jointly, the top ten make up more than 0.5% of the sample.

The cohort comprised 670 or so healthy bone marrow donors. Cohort members were all nominally healthy when sampled, although unrecorded immune exposures were likely present. The donor tested CMV seronegative and was one of the 352 seronegative cohort members. Each donor provided a peripheral blood sample, and peripheral blood mononuclear cells were used for TCR beta sequencing. Genomic DNA was extracted from the blood cell samples with the Qiagen DNeasy Blood Extraction Kit. Material for sequencing was PBMCs. The clonotype was recovered from a woman aged 45-65 years in good health and CMV-seronegative.

The DNA sequence is as follows: TGTGCCAGCAGGGCAGGCAATCAGCCCCAGCATTTT. It encodes CASRAGNQPQHF. In this chain, TRBV28 is recombined with TRBJ1-5, with the D gene call left open. V and J lose 6 bases and 2 bases, and a span of 5 bases separates them. From the cysteine through the phenylalanine, the CDR3 covers 12 amino acids. Only the CDR3 DNA is retained, 36 bases long and in frame from the first base. The germline V gene gives CDR1 as MDHEN and CDR2 as SYDVKM. Where the CDR3 stops, the reference TRBV28 and TRBJ1-5 genes take over; the full variable domain is DVKVTQSSRYLVKRTGEKVFLECVQDMDHENMFWYRQDPGLGLRLIYFSYDVKMKEKGDIPEGYSVSREKKERFSLILESASTNQTSMYLCASRAGNQPQHFGDGTRLSIL.